This TCR beta chain was identified during a study of shared clonotypes between healthy human individuals. Study results and caveats: It was the non-shared clonotypes that had lower generation probabilities than clonotypes shared by all four donors.

The CDR3 is made up of 13 amino acids. From germline, CDR1 is WSHSY and CDR2 SAAADI. This clone was seen more than once but under ten times. Its antigen is not known. Authors' data handling: ImmunoSEQ yielded junction-only sequences lacking quality scores, so filtering differed. TCRdb's copy holds only in-frame clones and misses some; the assay was immunoSEQ multiplex PCR. That table gives V, J and clone size, and the DNA gave D and trimming. This table has about 680,000 clones, about 74% appearing once. The sequenced sample was memory CD4+ T cells sorted from blood. Subset of the sample: CD45RA-negative fraction. The receptor comes from a woman in her 30s in good health. The gene calls are TRBV10-2 and TRBJ2-1, with TRBD2 as a possible D gene (6 bases). DNA for the CDR3: TGCGCGAGCGCAGCGGGCGCGTACAATGAGCAGTTCTTC. It specifies CASAAGAYNEQFF.